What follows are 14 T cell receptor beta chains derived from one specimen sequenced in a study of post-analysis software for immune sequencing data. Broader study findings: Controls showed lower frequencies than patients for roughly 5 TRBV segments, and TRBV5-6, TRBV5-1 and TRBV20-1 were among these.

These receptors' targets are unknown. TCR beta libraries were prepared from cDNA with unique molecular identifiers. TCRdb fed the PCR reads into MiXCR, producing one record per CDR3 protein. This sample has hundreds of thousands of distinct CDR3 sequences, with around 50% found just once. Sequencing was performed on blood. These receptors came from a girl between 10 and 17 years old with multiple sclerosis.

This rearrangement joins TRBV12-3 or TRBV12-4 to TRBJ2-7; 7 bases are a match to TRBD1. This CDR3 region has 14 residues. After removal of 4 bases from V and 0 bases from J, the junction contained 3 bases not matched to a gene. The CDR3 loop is CASSSTGDSYEQYF. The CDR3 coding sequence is TGTGCCAGCAGTTCTACAGGGGACTCCTACGAGCAGTACTTC.

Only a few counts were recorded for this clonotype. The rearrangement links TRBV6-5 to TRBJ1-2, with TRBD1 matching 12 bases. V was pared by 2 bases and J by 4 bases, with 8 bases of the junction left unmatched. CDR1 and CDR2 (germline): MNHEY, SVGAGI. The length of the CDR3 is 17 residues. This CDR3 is CASSYRPTGQGAYGYTF. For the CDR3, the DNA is TGTGCCAGCAGTTACCGTCCTACGGGACAGGGGGCCTATGGCTACACCTTC.

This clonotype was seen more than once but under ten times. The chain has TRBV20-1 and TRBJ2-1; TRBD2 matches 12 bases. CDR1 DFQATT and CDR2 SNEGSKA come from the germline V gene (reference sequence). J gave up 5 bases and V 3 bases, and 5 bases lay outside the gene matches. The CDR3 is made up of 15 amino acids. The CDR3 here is CSASLLAGGNNEQFF. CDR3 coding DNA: TGCAGTGCTAGTTTACTAGCGGGGGGCAACAATGAGCAGTTCTTC.

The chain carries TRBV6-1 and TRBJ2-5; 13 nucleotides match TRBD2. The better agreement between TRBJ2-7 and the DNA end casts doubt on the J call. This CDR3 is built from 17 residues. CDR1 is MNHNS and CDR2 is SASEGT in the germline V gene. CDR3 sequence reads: CASTDPGLAGVHDEQYF. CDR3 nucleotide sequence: TGTGCCAGCACCGACCCTGGACTAGCGGGAGTTCACGACGAGCAGTACTTC.

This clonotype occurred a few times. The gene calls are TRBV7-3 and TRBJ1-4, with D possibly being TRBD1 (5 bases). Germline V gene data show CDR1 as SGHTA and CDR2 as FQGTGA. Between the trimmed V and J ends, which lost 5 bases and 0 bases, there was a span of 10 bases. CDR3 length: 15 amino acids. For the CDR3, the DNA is TGTGCCAGCAGCGCGGGGGTATCAACTAATGAAAAACTGTTTTTT. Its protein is CASSAGVSTNEKLFF.

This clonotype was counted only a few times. The CDR3 here is CASSLRGVETQYF. CDR3 bases: TGTGCCAGCAGCTTACGCGGGGTGGAGACCCAGTACTTC. This chain uses TRBV7-7 with TRBJ2-5; D is perhaps TRBD2 (6 bases). Trimming removed 2 bases at V and 5 bases at J, with 9 bases between. Germline CDR1 and CDR2: SSHAT and FNYEAQ (reference sequence). The CDR3 contains 13 residues.

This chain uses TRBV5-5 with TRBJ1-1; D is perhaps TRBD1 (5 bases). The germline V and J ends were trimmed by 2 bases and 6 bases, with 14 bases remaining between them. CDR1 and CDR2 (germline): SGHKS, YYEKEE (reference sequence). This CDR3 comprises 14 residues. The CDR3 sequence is CASSFWGGGPEAFF. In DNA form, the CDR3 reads TGTGCCAGCAGCTTTTGGGGTGGGGGACCTGAAGCTTTCTTT.

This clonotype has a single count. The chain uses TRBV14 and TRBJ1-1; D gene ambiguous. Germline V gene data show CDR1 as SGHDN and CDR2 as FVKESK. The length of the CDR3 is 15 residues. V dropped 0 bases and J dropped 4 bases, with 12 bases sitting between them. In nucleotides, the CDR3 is TGTGCCAGCAGCCAAGAATTGGGTTTCGGCACTGAAGCTTTCTTT. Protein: CASSQELGFGTEAFF.

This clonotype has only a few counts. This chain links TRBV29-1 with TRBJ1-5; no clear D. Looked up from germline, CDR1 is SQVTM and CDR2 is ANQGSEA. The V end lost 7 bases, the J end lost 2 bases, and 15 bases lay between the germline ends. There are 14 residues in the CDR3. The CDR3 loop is CSAAEGGRNQPQHF. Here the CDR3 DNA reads TGCAGCGCCGCTGAGGGTGGCCGCAATCAGCCCCAGCATTTT. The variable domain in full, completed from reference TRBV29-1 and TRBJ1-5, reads SAVISQKPSRDICQRGTSLTIQCQVDSQVTMMFWYRQQPGQSLTLIATANQGSEATYESGFVIDKFPISRPNLTFSTLTVSNMSPEDSSIYLCSAAEGGRNQPQHFGDGTRLSIL.

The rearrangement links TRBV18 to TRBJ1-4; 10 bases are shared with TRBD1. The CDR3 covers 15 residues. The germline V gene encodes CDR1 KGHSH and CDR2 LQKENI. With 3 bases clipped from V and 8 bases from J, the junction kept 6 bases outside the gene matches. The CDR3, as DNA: TGTGCCAGCTCACCCGCGACAGGGGGCGGAGAAAAACTGTTTTTT. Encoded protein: CASSPATGGGEKLFF. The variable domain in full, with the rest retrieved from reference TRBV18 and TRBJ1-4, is NAGVMQNPRHLVRRRGQEARLRCSPMKGHSHVYWYRQLPEEGLKFMVYLQKENIIDESGMPKERFSAEFPKEGPSILRIQQVVRGDSAAYFCASSPATGGGEKLFFGSGTQLSVL.

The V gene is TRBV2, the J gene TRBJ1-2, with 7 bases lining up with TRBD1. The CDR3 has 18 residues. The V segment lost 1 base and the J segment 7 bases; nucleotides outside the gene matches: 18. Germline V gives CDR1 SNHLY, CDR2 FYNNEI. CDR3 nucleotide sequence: TGTGCCAGCAGTGAAGGTCGGGGGGGGACAGCCTCTCGGAGTGGCTACACCTTC. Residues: CASSEGRGGTASRSGYTF.

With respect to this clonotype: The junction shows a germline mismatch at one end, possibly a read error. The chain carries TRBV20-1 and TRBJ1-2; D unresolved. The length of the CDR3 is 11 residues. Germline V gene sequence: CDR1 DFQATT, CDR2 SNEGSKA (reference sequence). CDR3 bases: TGCAGTGGAGACCCTAACTATGGCTACATCTTC. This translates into CSGDPNYGYIF.

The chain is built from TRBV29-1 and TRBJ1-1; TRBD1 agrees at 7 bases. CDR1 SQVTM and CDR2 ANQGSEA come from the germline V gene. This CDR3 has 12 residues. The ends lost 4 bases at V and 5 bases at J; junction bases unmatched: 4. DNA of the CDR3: TGCAGCGTTGGGTCAGGGGGAACTGAAGCTTTCTTT. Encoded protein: CSVGSGGTEAFF.

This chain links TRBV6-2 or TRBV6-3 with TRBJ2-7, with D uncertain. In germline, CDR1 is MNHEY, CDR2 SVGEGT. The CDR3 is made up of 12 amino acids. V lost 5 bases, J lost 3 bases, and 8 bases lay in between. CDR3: CASSRFFYEQYF. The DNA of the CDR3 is TGTGCCAGCAGTCGGTTTTTCTACGAGCAGTACTTC.